The rows below give T cell receptor beta chains drawn from one sample of a study of blood T cells in healthy people across ages. TCRdb reanalysed the 5' RACE reads using MiXCR and keeps one entry per CDR3 protein. Of almost 1 million distinct CDR3 sequences listed, roughly half were seen once; the top ten hold around 21%. Sample: blood. All receptors derive from a woman aged 60-70 years in good health. Each CDR3 is given with its conserved first and last residue. Each record gives: J gene, CDR3 length, V gene, CDR3 protein.

TRBJ2-7 15 TRBV7-3 CASSLSGGGNYEQYF
NA 12 TRBV13 CASSWTTHEQYF
TRBJ2-2 13 TRBV6-6 CASSTALSGELFF
TRBJ2-7 15 TRBV4-2 CASSRPTTGLGEQYF
TRBJ2-2 15 TRBV2 CASNPTSSFTGELFF
TRBJ2-5 16 TRBV29-1 CSVFRDRGRTGETQYF
TRBJ2-3 15 TRBV7-2 CTSSLDGRDTDTQYF
TRBJ2-7 13 TRBV7-2 CASSLGLNIEQYF
TRBJ2-1 15 TRBV12-5 CASGPPGLVGNEQFF
TRBJ2-5 14 TRBV7-9 CASRAGTVQETQYF
TRBJ2-7 13 TRBV5-1 CASSSYLTGEQYF
TRBJ2-5 16 TRBV7-8 CASSSSWAGGEETQYF
TRBJ2-3 16 TRBV28 CASSLSGGRLSDTQYF
TRBJ2-7 13 TRBV7-2 CASSHPITSYQYF
TRBJ1-2 14 TRBV5-1 CASSLADRNYGYTF
TRBJ2-6 15 TRBV4-1 CASSLSATGANVLTF
TRBJ2-3 15 TRBV6-2/TRBV6-3 CASSRGQTRTDTQYF
TRBJ1-2 15 TRBV7-2 CASSLVRGAYYGYTF
TRBJ1-2 14 TRBV6-2/TRBV6-3 CACHGTGTNYGYTF
TRBJ2-5 14 TRBV5-1 CASSFMAVQETQYF
TRBJ2-7 15 TRBV5-5 CASSWGQGVPYEQYF
TRBJ2-3 15 TRBV6-2/TRBV6-3 CASSDPGAPTDTQYF
TRBJ2-7 13 TRBV2 CASNRDSAHEQYF
NA 17 TRBV10-2 CASSDSTLAGAGYEQYF
TRBJ2-5 14 TRBV2 CASSEAGTWGTQYF
TRBJ1-4 14 TRBV5-1 CASSADTTNEKLFF
TRBJ2-5 15 TRBV20-1 CSAPPGGAAQETQYF
TRBJ1-5 16 TRBV6-2/TRBV6-3 CASRQGTAYSNQPQHF
TRBJ2-7 15 TRBV7-9 CASSPWDRGFYEQYF
TRBJ2-7 14 TRBV27 CASTPQGSSYEQYF
TRBJ2-7 14 TRBV7-6 CTSTPGRSSYEQYF
TRBJ2-7 14 TRBV7-3 CASSNNRVSNEQYF
TRBJ2-7 14 TRBV4-1 CASSHRKSSYEQYF
TRBJ2-1 14 TRBV6-6 CASRSGTRATEQFF
TRBJ2-3 17 TRBV2 CASSGTGTGASTDTQYF
TRBJ2-7 11 TRBV20-1 CSASFRREQYF
TRBJ1-2 12 TRBV5-8 CASSRDLFGYTF
TRBJ2-1 17 TRBV4-3 CASSQARWDRGYNEQFF
TRBJ2-1 12 TRBV29-1 CSAEQGGNEQFF
TRBJ2-1 17 TRBV18 CASSPLFGSDIYNEQFF
TRBJ2-5 18 TRBV6-2/TRBV6-3 CASRSQYLSGSVSETQYF
TRBJ2-5 15 TRBV20-1 CSAREGGTSYETQYF
TRBJ2-3 16 TRBV2 CASSERASANTDTQYF
TRBJ2-1 15 TRBV3-1 CASSRRLAGASEQFF
TRBJ2-3 15 TRBV12-3/TRBV12-4 CASSFEGRGTDTQYF
NA 15 TRBV11-2 CASSLFTSRGETQYF
TRBJ2-5 14 TRBV7-2 CASSARRQQETQYF
TRBJ1-4 13 TRBV20-1 CSAPGTSLEKLFF
TRBJ1-5 15 TRBV7-9 CASSSEGTIGQPQHF
TRBJ2-3 12 TRBV28 CASTGDRHTQYF
TRBJ2-7 16 TRBV5-1 CASSLTWDGLTYEQYF
TRBJ1-4 17 TRBV12-3/TRBV12-4 CASRSARQGGVGEKLFF
TRBJ2-7 13 TRBV6-5 CASSYPTGAKQYF
TRBJ2-3 16 TRBV3-1 CASSQGSSGAADTQYF
NA 14 TRBV29-1 CSVGGLAGGGTQYF
TRBJ1-5 12 TRBV12-3/TRBV12-4 CASSFWEQPQHF
TRBJ2-7 11 TRBV29-1 CSAGNSYEQYF
TRBJ2-7 16 TRBV7-9 CASSDSSGRVFYEQYF
TRBJ2-3 15 TRBV14 CASSQQGTSTDTQYF
TRBJ1-5 13 TRBV29-1 CSVRQGYDQPQHF